A selection of T cell receptor beta chains follows, all from one sample in a study of beta chain features in type 1 diabetes. TCRdb keeps only in-frame clones here, not all; method: immunoSEQ multiplex PCR. Among hundreds of thousands of clones listed, roughly 15% were seen once. The sample was central memory CD4+ T cells from blood. These receptors were taken from a man aged 25 to 40 in good health. CDR3s include the opening cysteine and the closing phenylalanine or tryptophan. The D gene is left open where the match is weak. A clone size is listed for some rows: how often the clone was seen (once, few, many), or a class if it is expanded.

CDR3 protein: CASRRDRGTGELFF
CDR3 DNA: TGTGCCAGCAGAAGGGACAGGGGAACCGGGGAGCTGTTTTTT
clone size: few
V gene: TRBV6-5
J gene: TRBJ2-2
D gene: TRBD1

CDR3 protein: CASSADRGNIQYF
CDR3 DNA: TGTGCCAGCAGCGCGGACAGGGGGAACATTCAGTACTTC
clone size: once
V gene: TRBV11-3
J gene: TRBJ2-4
D gene: TRBD1

CDR3 protein: CAERQVATNEKLFF
CDR3 DNA: TGTGCCGAACGACAGGTTGCAACTAATGAAAAACTGTTTTTT
clone size: few
V gene: TRBV6-4
J gene: TRBJ1-4
D gene: -

CDR3 protein: CASSLDRGLNSPLHF
CDR3 DNA: TGTGCCAGCAGCTTAGACAGGGGGCTAAATTCACCCCTCCACTTT
clone size: many
V gene: TRBV7-2
J gene: TRBJ1-6
D gene: TRBD1

CDR3 protein: CASSQVISNYGYTF
CDR3 DNA: TGCGCCAGCAGCCAAGTTATCAGTAACTATGGCTACACCTTC
clone size: -
V gene: TRBV4-1
J gene: TRBJ1-2
D gene: -

CDR3 protein: CASSRSTGGVNEKLFF
CDR3 DNA: TGCGCCAGCAGCCGATCCACGGGAGGGGTTAATGAAAAACTGTTTTTT
clone size: -
V gene: TRBV5-1
J gene: TRBJ1-4
D gene: -

CDR3 protein: CASRLQTNEKLFF
CDR3 DNA: TGCGCCAGCAGGTTGCAGACGAATGAAAAACTGTTTTTT
clone size: -
V gene: TRBV5-1
J gene: TRBJ1-4
D gene: -

CDR3 protein: CSAQGSGDSPLHF
CDR3 DNA: TGCAGCGCCCAGGGGAGTGGAGACTCACCCCTCCACTTT
clone size: few
V gene: TRBV29-1
J gene: TRBJ1-6
D gene: -

CDR3 protein: CAIRGTGNADTQYF
CDR3 DNA: TGTGCCATCAGAGGGACAGGGAACGCAGATACGCAGTATTTT
clone size: many
V gene: TRBV10-3
J gene: TRBJ2-3
D gene: TRBD1

CDR3 protein: CASSPQRTGNTEAFF
CDR3 DNA: TGTGCCAGCTCACCACAGAGGACAGGTAACACTGAAGCTTTCTTT
clone size: -
V gene: TRBV18
J gene: TRBJ1-1
D gene: TRBD1

CDR3 protein: CASRTGTANTGELFF
CDR3 DNA: TGTGCCAGCAGGACCGGGACAGCGAACACCGGGGAGCTGTTTTTT
clone size: few
V gene: TRBV7-7
J gene: TRBJ2-2
D gene: TRBD1

CDR3 protein: CASSQPIGGGGETQYF
CDR3 DNA: TGTGCCAGCAGCCAGCCAATAGGCGGGGGAGGAGAGACCCAGTACTTC
clone size: few
V gene: TRBV11-3
J gene: TRBJ2-5
D gene: TRBD2

CDR3 protein: CASSYRRQGQYNEQFF
CDR3 DNA: TGTGCCAGCAGCTACCGACGACAGGGACAATACAATGAGCAGTTCTTC
clone size: -
V gene: TRBV11-3
J gene: TRBJ2-1
D gene: TRBD1

CDR3 protein: CASSLGPNEKLFF
CDR3 DNA: TGTGCCAGCAGCTTAGGCCCGAATGAAAAACTGTTTTTT
clone size: -
V gene: TRBV11-2
J gene: TRBJ1-4
D gene: -

CDR3 protein: CSAPSIAEAFF
CDR3 DNA: TGCAGTGCACCTTCAATCGCTGAAGCTTTCTTT
clone size: few
V gene: TRBV20-1
J gene: TRBJ1-1
D gene: -